The 13 T cell receptor beta chains given below trace back to one sample, sequenced in a study of blood T cell repertoires in COVID-19. The data were produced by immunoSEQ multiplex PCR, yet TCRdb's version contains in-frame clones alone and is incomplete. The sample includes more than 25,000 clones, 90% of them seen just once. Source material: peripheral blood. These receptors were collected from a man in his sixties or seventies with active or convalescent COVID-19.

The J gene is TRBJ1-2, the V gene TRBV5-1; TRBD1 matches at 8 bases. Per the germline V gene, CDR1 is SGHRS and CDR2 is YFSETQ. After removal of 4 bases from V and 4 bases from J, the junction contained 6 bases not matched to a gene. The CDR3 loop spans 14 amino acids. The CDR3 coding sequence is TGCGCCAGCAGCCGAACGACAGGGGTCTATGGCTACACCTTC. As protein: CASSRTTGVYGYTF.

This chain joins TRBV7-9 and TRBJ2-1; TRBD2 aligns across 12 bases. The V gene's germline CDR1 is SEHNR and CDR2 FQNEAQ (reference sequence). The V segment lost 3 bases and the J segment 8 bases; nucleotides outside the gene matches: 11. This CDR3 is 17 amino acids long. The CDR3 sequence is CASSLSWTSGIEDEQFF. In nucleotides, the CDR3 is TGTGCCAGCAGCTTGTCTTGGACTAGCGGGATAGAGGATGAGCAGTTCTTC.

The chain links TRBV28 to TRBJ2-3; maybe TRBD1 (6 bases). From germline, CDR1 is MDHEN and CDR2 SYDVKM. The V and J ends lost 8 bases and 2 bases respectively, with 20 bases between them. CDR3 size: 16 residues. CDR3 protein: CASYSPGAPDTDTQYF. The DNA for the CDR3 is TGTGCCAGCTACTCCCCAGGGGCTCCCGACACAGATACGCAGTATTTT.

This chain uses TRBV7-2 with TRBJ1-2; TRBD1 might be the D (6 bases). Per the germline V gene, CDR1 is SGHTA and CDR2 is FQGNSA. Trimming shortened V by 5 bases and J by 6 bases, and 16 bases separated the two germline ends. This CDR3 is built from 14 residues. The CDR3: CASSRTVVSDGYTF. The CDR3 bases are TGTGCCAGCAGCCGGACAGTTGTTTCGGATGGCTACACCTTC.

The rearrangement uses TRBV10-2 and TRBJ1-5, with 8 positions matching TRBD1. J lost 6 bases, V lost 2 bases, and 3 bases had no gene match. CDR3 length: 14 amino acids. Germline values: CDR1 WSHSY, CDR2 SAAADI. DNA of the CDR3: TGCGCCAGCAGTGAGAACAGGGGGGTTCAGCCCCAGCATTTT. This sequence encodes CASSENRGVQPQHF.

The chain recombines TRBV19 with TRBJ2-1; 13 bases match TRBD2. J lost 6 bases, V lost 7 bases, and 6 bases had no gene match. CDR1 and CDR2 (germline): LNHDA, SQIVND (reference sequence). The CDR3 extends over 15 amino acids. CDR3 nucleotide sequence: TGTGCCAGTACCCTCACTAGCGGGAGGGTCAATGAGCAGTTCTTC. Amino acids: CASTLTSGRVNEQFF.

The rearrangement links TRBV7-3 to TRBJ2-3; 8 bases fit TRBD2. The length of the CDR3 is 18 residues. Germline V gene data show CDR1 as SGHTA and CDR2 as FQGTGA. Germline trimming cut 2 bases from V and 0 bases from J; bases unmatched to any gene: 10. The CDR3 loop reads CASSLVAGTISSTDTQYF. The CDR3 nucleotides read TGTGCCAGCAGCTTAGTAGCGGGGACGATTTCTAGCACAGATACGCAGTATTTT.

The V call is TRBV27, the J call TRBJ1-1; TRBD1 agrees at 8 bases. This CDR3 spans 14 amino acids. Per the germline V gene, CDR1 is MNHEY and CDR2 is SMNVEV (reference sequence). Trimming removed 5 bases from V and 3 bases from J; junction bases left unmatched: 5. CDR3 in amino acids: CASSPTGGHTEAFF. The CDR3 DNA is TGTGCCAGCAGTCCAACAGGGGGACACACTGAAGCTTTCTTT.

The J gene is TRBJ1-1, the V gene TRBV5-1, with D possibly being TRBD1 (5 bases). This CDR3 is built from 13 residues. The germline V gene encodes CDR1 SGHRS and CDR2 YFSETQ. Trimming removed 4 bases at V and 1 base at J, with 8 bases between. CDR3 sequence reads: CASSVTGNTEAFF. The CDR3 DNA is TGCGCCAGCAGCGTTACAGGGAACACTGAAGCTTTCTTT.

V gene TRBV19 combines with J gene TRBJ2-7, with D possibly matching TRBD2 (6 bases). Trimming removed 6 bases at V and 4 bases at J, with 10 bases between. The CDR3 is 12 amino acids. From germline, CDR1 is LNHDA and CDR2 SQIVND (reference sequence). Here the CDR3 reads CASSRAGYEQYF. The DNA of the CDR3 is TGTGCCAGTAGCCGGGCGGGATACGAGCAGTACTTC.

V usage is TRBV27 and J usage is TRBJ1-1; D is unresolved. CDR1 and CDR2 from the germline V gene are MNHEY and SMNVEV (reference sequence). The V end was cut by 4 bases, the J end by 5 bases, with 11 bases between. The CDR3 has 13 residues. CDR3 residues: CASSSPSGTEAFF. The CDR3 DNA sequence: TGTGCCAGCAGTTCCCCCTCCGGGACTGAAGCTTTCTTT.

This chain joins TRBV27 and TRBJ2-2; D possibly corresponds to TRBD1 (5 bases). The length of the CDR3 is 16 residues. V lost 10 bases and J 5 bases, leaving 23 bases between the germline ends. Germline-derived CDR1 and CDR2 are MNHEY and SMNVEV (reference sequence). CDR3: CATQFIYRLGTGELFF. The CDR3 DNA reads as TGTGCCACCCAGTTTATCTACAGGTTAGGTACCGGGGAGCTGTTTTTT.

The chain combines TRBV4-2 with TRBJ1-2; D is perhaps TRBD1 (6 bases). Germline V lookup: CDR1 LGHNA, CDR2 YNFKEQ. The CDR3 covers 14 residues. Trimming pared 8 bases from V and 2 bases from J, leaving 15 bases between. CDR3: CASRLIGGNYGYTF. CDR3 sequence (DNA): TGTGCCAGCCGCCTTATTGGGGGCAACTATGGCTACACCTTC.